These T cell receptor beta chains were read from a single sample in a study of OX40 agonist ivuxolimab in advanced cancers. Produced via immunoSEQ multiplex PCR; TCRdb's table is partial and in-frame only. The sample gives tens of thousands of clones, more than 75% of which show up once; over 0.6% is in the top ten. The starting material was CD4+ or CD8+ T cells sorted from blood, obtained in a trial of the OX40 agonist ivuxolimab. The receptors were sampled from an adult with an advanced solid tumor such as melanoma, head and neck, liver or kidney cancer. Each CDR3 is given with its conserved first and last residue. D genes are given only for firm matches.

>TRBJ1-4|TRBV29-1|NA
CSVRRTAATNEKLFF
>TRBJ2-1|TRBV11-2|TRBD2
CASSLTSGGQGEQFF
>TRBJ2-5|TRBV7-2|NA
CASSLRRTVGRGETQYF
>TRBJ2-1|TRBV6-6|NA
CASSYRGSYNEQFF
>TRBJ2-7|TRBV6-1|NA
CASSLLKSYEQYF
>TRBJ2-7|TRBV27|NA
CASSLSGGATTYEQYF
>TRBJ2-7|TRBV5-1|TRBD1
CASSLSRTGISEQYF
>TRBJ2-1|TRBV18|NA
CASSWRGVDEQFF
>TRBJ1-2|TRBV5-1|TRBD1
CASSLRTGEGYTF
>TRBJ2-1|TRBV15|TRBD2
CATSRFSGRSYNEQFF
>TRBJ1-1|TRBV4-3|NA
CASSPSVGNTEAFF
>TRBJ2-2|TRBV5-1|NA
CASSFQRGGNTGELFF
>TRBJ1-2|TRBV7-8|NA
CASSLQGSAYGYTF
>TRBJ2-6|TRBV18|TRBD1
CASSPRTGASGANVLTF
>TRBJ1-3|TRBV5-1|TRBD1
CASSLFSPTGTGNTIYF
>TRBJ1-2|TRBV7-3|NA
CASSLTGLVGYTF
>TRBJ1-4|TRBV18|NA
CASSPLDISTNEKLFF
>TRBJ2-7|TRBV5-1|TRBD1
CASGDSKGEQYF
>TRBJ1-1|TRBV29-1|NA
CSVVLWEGTEAFF
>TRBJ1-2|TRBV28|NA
CASSPTRTGNYGYTF
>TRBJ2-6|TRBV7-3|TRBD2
CASSPPWGGYSGANVLTF
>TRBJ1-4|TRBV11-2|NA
CASSPILDSVNEKLFF
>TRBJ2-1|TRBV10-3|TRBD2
CAISESGGSLYNEQFF
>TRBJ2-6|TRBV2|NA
CASTLERGANVLTF
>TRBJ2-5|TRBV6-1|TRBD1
CASSEDRNPDNEYF
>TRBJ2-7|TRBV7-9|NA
CASSLTRHEQYF
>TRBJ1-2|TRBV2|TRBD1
CASSEHGQGVGTF
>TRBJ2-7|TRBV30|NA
CAWSGRPSYEQYF
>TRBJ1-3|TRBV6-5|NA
CASTPRKGDTIYF
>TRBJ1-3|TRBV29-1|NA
CSVERAVGGNTIYF
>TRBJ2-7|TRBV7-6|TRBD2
CASSELADGVEQYF
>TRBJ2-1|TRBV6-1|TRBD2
CASSEAGGYNEQFF
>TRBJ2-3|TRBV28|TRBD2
CASSPNGVAGITDTQYF
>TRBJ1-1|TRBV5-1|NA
CASSPWGNTEAFF
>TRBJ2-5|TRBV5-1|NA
CASSPDRTQYF
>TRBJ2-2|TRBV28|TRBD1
CASSFRDRRNTGGLFF
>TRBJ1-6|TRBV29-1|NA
CSDLGAERDNSPLHF
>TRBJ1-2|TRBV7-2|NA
CASSRAERAPTF
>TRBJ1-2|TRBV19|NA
CASSLNRDYGYTF
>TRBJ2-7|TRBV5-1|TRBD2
CASSLQIAGVSYEQYF
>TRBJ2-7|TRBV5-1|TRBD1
CASSLEGQGWVEQYF
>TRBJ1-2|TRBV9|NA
CASSVVNSGYTF
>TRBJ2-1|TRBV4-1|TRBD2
CASSQDTSGRAEQFF
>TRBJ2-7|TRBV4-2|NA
CASSQTTRNEQYF
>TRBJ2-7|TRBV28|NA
CASSPHQDSRLYEQYF
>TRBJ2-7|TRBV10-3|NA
CAISEEGGSYEQYF
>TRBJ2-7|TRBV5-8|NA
CASSFLTGEQYF
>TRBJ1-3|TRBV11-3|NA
CASSSGQGNTIYF